Detailed here is one T cell receptor beta chain. As processed by the authors: Scientists estimated how many nucleated cells there were by amplifying reference gene primers. Clones were sequenced by immunoSEQ multiplex PCR, and TCRdb holds only the in-frame ones, with some missing. V and J calls and clone size are given by that table; D and trimming were obtained from the DNA. The repertoire holds 150,000 to 200,000 clones, with roughly 86% as singletons. This entry comes from a study of blood T cell repertoires in COVID-19. Study-level background: Collection of acute and convalescent COVID-19 samples took place in the United States, Italy and Spain. In each case, the material was cDNA or gDNA derived from T cells, B-cell-depleted T cells, or PBMCs.

Germline CDR1 MNHEY, CDR2 SMNVEV (reference sequence). Trimming took 3 bases from V and 5 from J, leaving 14 bases between them. The CDR3 consists of 15 residues. The TCR originated in a woman at least 80 years old in a cohort sampled during active or convalescent COVID-19. Sequenced: peripheral blood. This chain connects TRBV27 to TRBJ2-1; tentatively, D is TRBD2 (5 bases). CDR3 DNA: TGTGCCAGCAGTTTCGGCCTAGCACAGAACAATGAGCAGTTCTTC. It translates to CASSFGLAQNNEQFF.